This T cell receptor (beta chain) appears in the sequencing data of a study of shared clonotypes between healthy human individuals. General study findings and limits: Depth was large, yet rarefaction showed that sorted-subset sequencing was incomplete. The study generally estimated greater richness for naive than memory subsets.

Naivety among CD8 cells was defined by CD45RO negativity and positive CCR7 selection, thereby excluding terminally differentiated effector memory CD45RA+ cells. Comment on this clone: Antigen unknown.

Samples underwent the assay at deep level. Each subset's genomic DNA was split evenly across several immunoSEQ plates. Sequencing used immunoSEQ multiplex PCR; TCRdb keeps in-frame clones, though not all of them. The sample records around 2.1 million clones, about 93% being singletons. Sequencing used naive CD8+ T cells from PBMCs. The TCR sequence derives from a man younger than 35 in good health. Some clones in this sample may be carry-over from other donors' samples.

Here the CDR3 reads CASSLRSSGREGYNEQFF. CDR3 coding DNA: TGTGCCAGCAGCTTAAGGTCTAGCGGGAGGGAAGGCTACAATGAGCAGTTCTTC. The chain is built from TRBV7-6 and TRBJ2-1; 12 positions agree with TRBD2. V trimming: 2 bases; J trimming: 3 bases; junction bases outside the gene matches: 8. The V gene's germline CDR1 is SGHVS and CDR2 FNYEAQ. There are 18 residues in the CDR3.